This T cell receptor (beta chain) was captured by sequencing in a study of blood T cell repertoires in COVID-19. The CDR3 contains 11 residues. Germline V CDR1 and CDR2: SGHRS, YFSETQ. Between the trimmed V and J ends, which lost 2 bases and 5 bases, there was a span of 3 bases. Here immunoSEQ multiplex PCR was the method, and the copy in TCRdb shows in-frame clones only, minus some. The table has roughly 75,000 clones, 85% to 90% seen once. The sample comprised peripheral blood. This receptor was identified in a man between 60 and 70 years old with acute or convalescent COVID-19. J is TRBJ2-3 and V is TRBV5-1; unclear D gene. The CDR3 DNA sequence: TGCGCCAGCAGCTTCAAAGATACGCAGTATTTT. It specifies CASSFKDTQYF.